The T cell receptor beta chain under discussion was sequenced for a study of shared clonotypes between healthy human individuals. Background on the study: The donor group consisted of a couple of women and a few men, aged 18 to 49. Notes on the study in general: Inspection by rarefaction showed sorted-subset sequencing to be incomplete despite large depth. A generally larger estimated richness was seen in naive subsets than in memory subsets. An anticipated effect of sequencing depth on clonotype sharing among donors was recognized.

This CDR3 is 14 amino acids long. The V end lost 8 bases, the J end lost 2 bases, and 17 bases lay between the germline ends. The germline gives CDR1 GTSNPN, CDR2 SVGIG (reference sequence). Assay used: immunoSEQ multiplex PCR; TCRdb lists only in-frame clones, some missing. The repertoire has roughly 2 million clones, under 97% of them found once; the top ten carry roughly 0.13%. On this clone: Its antigen remains unknown.

The source of this sequence is a man aged 18 to 29 in good health. Sequences were obtained from naive CD4+ T cells sorted from blood. Subset here: CD45RA+ positively selected. This chain uses TRBV30 with TRBJ2-3; D may be TRBD1 (5 bases). The CDR3 loop is CARTGPKTTDTQYF. The CDR3, as DNA: TGTGCCCGCACAGGCCCCAAAACCACAGATACGCAGTATTTT.